Below are 26 T cell receptor beta chains sequenced from a single sample in a study of T-cell memory formation after mild COVID-19. MiXCR was run by TCRdb on the 5' RACE reads, yielding one entry per CDR3 protein. The repertoire holds around 310,000 distinct CDR3 sequences, with roughly an eighth as singletons. The sample was PBMCs or a T cell subset sorted from them (not recorded which). The receptors were gathered from a man aged 18 to 29 who had mild COVID-19 (a few samples of this study predate the infection). Cell type and time point are not known.

This chain joins TRBV7-9 and TRBJ1-1; D may be TRBD1 (5 bases). Germline V gene lookup returns CDR1 SEHNR and CDR2 FQNEAQ (reference sequence). This CDR3 is built from 13 residues. Trimming pared 1 base from V and 9 bases from J, leaving 12 bases between. CDR3 region: CASSLVRRQKAFF. As DNA, the CDR3 is TGTGCCAGCAGCTTAGTCCGGAGACAGAAAGCTTTCTTT.

This clonotype was seen more than once but under ten times. This rearrangement joins TRBV12-5 to TRBJ2-1; D possibly corresponds to TRBD1 (5 bases). Trimming left V 8 bases short and J 8 bases short, with 25 bases between. This CDR3 comprises 16 residues. Per germline, CDR1 LGHNT and CDR2 FRNRAP. In DNA form, the CDR3 reads TGTGCTAGTCTACGTTTACAGGTAACCCTCCCGGATGAGCAGTTCTTC. This translates into CASLRLQVTLPDEQFF.

This chain uses TRBV10-3 with TRBJ2-5, with TRBD1 matching over 7 bases. J lost 2 bases, V lost 4 bases, and 4 bases had no gene match. In germline, CDR1 is ENHRY, CDR2 SYGVKD. The CDR3 consists of 14 residues. The CDR3 sequence is CAISARQGQETQYF. In nucleotides, the CDR3 is TGTGCCATCAGTGCAAGACAGGGACAAGAGACCCAGTACTTC.

The table lists this clonotype with a few counts. V is TRBV12-3 or TRBV12-4 and J is TRBJ2-7, with 8 bases identical to TRBD1. CDR3 length: 13 amino acids. Losses at the gene ends were 6 bases for V and 5 bases for J; bases not matched to a gene: 6. Here the CDR3 reads CASSFGQGDEQYV. Here the CDR3 DNA reads TGTGCCAGCAGCTTCGGACAGGGCGACGAGCAGTACGTC.

This clonotype was seen a handful of times. The V gene is TRBV7-2, the J gene TRBJ2-7; D is uncertain. Germline CDR1 reads SGHTA; CDR2 reads FQGNSA. Trimming pared 1 base from V and 3 bases from J, leaving 7 bases between. The CDR3 length is 13 residues. The CDR3 loop reads CASSLVWGYEQYV. Here the CDR3 DNA reads TGTGCCAGCAGCTTAGTTTGGGGCTACGAGCAGTACGTC.

V gene TRBV3-1 combines with J gene TRBJ2-3; TRBD2 agrees at 13 bases. Germline CDR1 is LGHDT and CDR2 is YNNKEL (reference sequence). The CDR3 is made up of 19 amino acids. The ends lost 2 bases at V and 2 bases at J; junction bases unmatched: 10. Here the CDR3 DNA reads TGTGCCAGCAGCCAACCGACTAGCGGGGGGATCGGCCACACAGATACGCAGTATTTT. It codes for CASSQPTSGGIGHTDTQYF.

The V call is TRBV7-2, the J call TRBJ1-1; possible D gene TRBD1, 6 bases. Deletions cut 5 bases from V and 1 base from J, with 11 bases between. The CDR3 is 14 amino acids. Germline-derived CDR1 and CDR2 are SGHTA and FQGNSA. This chain's CDR3 is CASSQQGGNTEAFF. CDR3 nucleotides: TGTGCCAGCAGCCAACAGGGAGGGAACACTGAAGCTTTCTTT.

The V and J genes are TRBV5-5 and TRBJ1-1; D might be TRBD1 (5 bases). Germline assignment: CDR1 SGHKS and CDR2 YYEKEE (reference sequence). The germline V and J ends were trimmed by 0 bases and 0 bases, with 9 bases remaining between them. The CDR3 totals 15 residues. The CDR3 region is CASSLGSGMNTEAFF. The CDR3 DNA follows: TGTGCCAGCAGCTTGGGGTCAGGGATGAACACTGAAGCTTTCTTT.

The chain uses TRBV18 and TRBJ2-5; 8 positions agree with TRBD1. Trimming took 0 bases from V and 5 from J; bases not matched to a gene: 5. Germline V CDR1 and CDR2: KGHSH, LQKENI. The length of the CDR3 is 15 residues. CDR3 sequence (DNA): TGTGCCAGCTCACCACCGGGGACAGGAACGGAGACCCAGTACTTC. This encodes CASSPPGTGTETQYF.

This clonotype was seen more than once but under ten times. This sequence joins TRBV5-1 and TRBJ2-1, with 11 bases lining up with TRBD1. CDR3 length equals 16 residues. Germline V gene data show CDR1 as SGHRS and CDR2 as YFSETQ. The V and J ends lost 4 bases and 4 bases, in that order; junction bases with no gene match: 7. CDR3 in DNA: TGCGCCAGCAGCGTTTCGGGACAGGGGGTTTACAATGAGCAGTTCTTC. This translates into CASSVSGQGVYNEQFF.

This clonotype has a count of ten or more. The chain recombines TRBV28 with TRBJ1-1; no definite D call. Germline V gene lookup returns CDR1 MDHEN and CDR2 SYDVKM. With 6 bases removed from V and 1 base from J, the gap between germline ends came to 9 bases. The CDR3 spans 13 residues. CDR3 region: CASSFNRNTEAFF. The CDR3, as DNA: TGTGCCAGCAGCTTTAACAGGAACACTGAAGCTTTCTTT.

This clonotype was observed a handful of times. The chain has TRBV6-2 or TRBV6-3 and TRBJ2-1, with 7 bases fitting TRBD1. Germline CDR1 MNHEY, CDR2 SVGEGT. The CDR3 spans 14 residues. J was trimmed by 4 bases and V by 0 bases; bases with no gene match: 0. This chain's CDR3 is CASSYSTGYNEQFF. In DNA, the CDR3 is TGTGCCAGCAGTTACTCGACAGGGTACAATGAGCAGTTCTTC.

There are many counts of this clonotype. This chain connects TRBV10-3 to TRBJ1-3, with 8 bases matching TRBD1. The V gene end was trimmed by 9 bases and the J gene end by 0 bases; junction bases not matched to a gene: 4. This CDR3 is built from 14 residues. Germline V gene data show CDR1 as ENHRY and CDR2 as SYGVKD. CDR3 sequence: CAMRQGNSGNTIYF. DNA of the CDR3: TGTGCCATGAGACAGGGGAACTCTGGAAACACCATATATTTT.

The table lists this clonotype with a few counts. The chain has TRBV10-3 and TRBJ1-1; D not certain. The germline V gene has CDR1 ENHRY and CDR2 SYGVKD. CDR3 length: 17 residues. The ends were cut back, 0 bases at V and 1 base at J, with 15 bases in the middle. In DNA form, the CDR3 reads TGTGCCATCAGTGAGTCGATCGATAGGGTTCGGAACACTGAAGCTTTCTTT. This codes for CAISESIDRVRNTEAFF.

This clonotype came up a few times. The chain combines TRBV4-1 with TRBJ1-5; D is undetermined. From germline, CDR1 is MGHRA and CDR2 YSYEKL. The CDR3 spans 16 residues. V was clipped by 0 bases and J by 3 bases, with 12 bases between them. The CDR3 DNA sequence: TGCGCCAGCAGCCAAGAGGCGCCAGGAGTCAATCAGCCCCAGCATTTT. Translation gives CASSQEAPGVNQPQHF.

The chain is built from TRBV3-1 and TRBJ2-6; D unresolved. There are 18 residues in the CDR3. V lost 4 bases to trimming and J lost 0 bases, with 16 bases between them. CDR1 and CDR2 (germline): LGHDT, YNNKEL (reference sequence). CDR3 sequence reads: CASSPQGSQFSGANVLTF. In DNA form, the CDR3 reads TGTGCCAGCAGCCCTCAAGGCTCTCAGTTCTCTGGGGCCAACGTCCTGACTTTC.

The chain joins TRBV15 to TRBJ2-1, with 8 bases that match TRBD1. CDR3 size: 12 residues. The ends lost 5 bases at V and 10 bases at J; junction bases unmatched: 4. Germline CDR1 LNHNV, CDR2 YYDKDF (reference sequence). CDR3 nucleotides: TGTGCCACCAGCGGACAGGGCAGGGAGCAGTTCTTC. Protein product: CATSGQGREQFF.

The chain couples TRBV5-1 to TRBJ2-2; D could derive from TRBD1 or TRBD2 (6 bases each). CDR3 length: 14 amino acids. The ends were cut back, 3 bases at V and 4 bases at J, with 10 bases in the middle. CDR1 and CDR2 from the germline V gene are SGHRS and YFSETQ. The CDR3 reads CASSSGASTGELFF. For the CDR3, the DNA is TGCGCCAGCAGCTCGGGGGCATCCACCGGGGAGCTGTTTTTT.

The V gene is TRBV7-2, the J gene TRBJ1-2; D ambiguous. The CDR3 is made up of 15 amino acids. Looked up from germline, CDR1 is SGHTA and CDR2 is FQGNSA. Trimming pared 4 bases from V and 0 bases from J, leaving 12 bases between. The CDR3 is CASSYRTGSNYGYTF. The CDR3 DNA is TGTGCCAGCAGCTACCGGACCGGGTCTAACTATGGCTACACCTTC.

This clonotype has just a few counts. The CDR3 DNA reads as TGTGCCAGCAGAGAAAGTAACAGGGTAGCGGGCAGCAATCAGCCCCAGCATTTT. It is translated as CASRESNRVAGSNQPQHF. V is TRBV6-4 and J is TRBJ1-5; tentative D call: TRBD1 (6 bases). V was pared by 6 bases and J by 1 base, with 22 bases between. The CDR3 has 18 amino acids. Germline CDR1 is MRHNA and CDR2 is SNTAGT.

This chain uses TRBV6-2 or TRBV6-3 with TRBJ1-2, with 7 bases aligning to TRBD1. Germline V gene sequence: CDR1 MNHEY, CDR2 SVGEGT. The CDR3 is 16 residues long. Unmatched junction bases numbered 10, after V lost 2 bases and J lost 4 bases. The CDR3 reads CASSYGGDSLSYGYTF. The CDR3 DNA reads TGTGCCAGCAGTTACGGAGGGGACAGTCTTAGCTATGGCTACACCTTC.

In its sample, this clonotype was seen many times. The rearrangement uses TRBV7-9 and TRBJ2-5, with TRBD2 matching 7 bases. This CDR3 contains 15 residues. V trimming: 2 bases; J trimming: 2 bases; junction bases outside the gene matches: 5. CDR1 and CDR2 (germline): SEHNR, FQNEAQ (reference sequence). DNA for the CDR3: TGTGCCAGCAGCTTACAGCGGGGTTGGCAAGAGACCCAGTACTTC. Translated: CASSLQRGWQETQYF.

This clonotype has just a few counts. The chain joins TRBV4-2 to TRBJ2-1; 9 bases align to TRBD1. Germline-derived CDR1 and CDR2 are LGHNA and YNFKEQ. V gave up 4 bases and J gave up 0 bases; unmatched junction bases: 4. The CDR3 contains 16 residues. CDR3 DNA: TGTGCCAGCAGCCGGCTGACAGGGGGCTCCTACAATGAGCAGTTCTTC. Residues: CASSRLTGGSYNEQFF.

This clonotype showed up just a few times. This chain joins TRBV24-1 and TRBJ2-3; 10 positions agree with TRBD1. Germline V gives CDR1 KGHDR, CDR2 SFDVKD. V shed 7 bases and J 6 bases; nucleotides not matched to a gene: 3. The CDR3 runs 13 residues. The chain's CDR3 is CATRGQGVDTQYF. DNA of the CDR3: TGTGCCACCAGAGGACAGGGGGTGGATACGCAGTATTTT.

This chain links TRBV7-2 with TRBJ1-6, with D possibly being TRBD1 (5 bases). Per the germline V gene, CDR1 is SGHTA and CDR2 is FQGNSA. This CDR3 is built from 15 residues. The V end lost 5 bases, the J end lost 6 bases, and 14 bases lay between the germline ends. Here the CDR3 reads CASSGGPRGNSPLHF. The CDR3 bases are TGTGCCAGCAGCGGCGGACCGAGGGGTAATTCACCCCTCCACTTT.

This clonotype has ten or more counts. The chain joins TRBV12-3 or TRBV12-4 to TRBJ1-2, with D unresolved. CDR3 length: 13 amino acids. Trimming pared 2 bases from V and 6 bases from J, leaving 10 bases between. CDR3 sequence: CASSLTGSDGYTF. The CDR3 nucleotides read TGTGCCAGCAGTTTAACTGGGAGTGATGGCTACACCTTC.